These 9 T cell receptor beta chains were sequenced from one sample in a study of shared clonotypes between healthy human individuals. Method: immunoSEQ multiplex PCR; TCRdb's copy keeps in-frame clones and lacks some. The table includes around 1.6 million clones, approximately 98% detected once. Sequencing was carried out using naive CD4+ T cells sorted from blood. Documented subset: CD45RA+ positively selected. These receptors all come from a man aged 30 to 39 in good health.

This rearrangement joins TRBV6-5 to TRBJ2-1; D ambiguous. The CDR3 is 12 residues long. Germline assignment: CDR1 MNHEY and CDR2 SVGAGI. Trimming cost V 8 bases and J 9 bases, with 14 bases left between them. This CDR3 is CASEGSTREQFF. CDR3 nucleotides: TGTGCCAGCGAAGGGTCGACGCGTGAGCAGTTCTTC.

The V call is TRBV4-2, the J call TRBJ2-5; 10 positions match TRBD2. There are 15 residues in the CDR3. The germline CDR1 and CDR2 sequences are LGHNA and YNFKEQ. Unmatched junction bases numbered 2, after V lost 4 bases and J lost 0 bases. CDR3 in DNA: TGTGCCAGCAGCCCCGGACTAGCGGACCAAGAGACCCAGTACTTC. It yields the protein CASSPGLADQETQYF.

The CDR3 DNA follows: TGTGCCAGCAGTTCCCCCGGGACTAGCTCCTACAATGAGCAGTTCTTC. The encoded protein is CASSSPGTSSYNEQFF. The rearrangement uses TRBV28 and TRBJ2-1; 8 bases are shared with TRBD2. J was trimmed by 0 bases and V by 4 bases; bases with no gene match: 5. Germline values: CDR1 MDHEN, CDR2 SYDVKM. The CDR3 covers 16 residues.

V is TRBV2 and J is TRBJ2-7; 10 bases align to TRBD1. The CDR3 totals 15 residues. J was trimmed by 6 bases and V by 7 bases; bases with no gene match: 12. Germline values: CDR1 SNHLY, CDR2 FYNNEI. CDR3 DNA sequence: TGTGCCAGCAAATATGGGACAGGGGTTGTGGGCGAGCAGTACTTC. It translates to CASKYGTGVVGEQYF.

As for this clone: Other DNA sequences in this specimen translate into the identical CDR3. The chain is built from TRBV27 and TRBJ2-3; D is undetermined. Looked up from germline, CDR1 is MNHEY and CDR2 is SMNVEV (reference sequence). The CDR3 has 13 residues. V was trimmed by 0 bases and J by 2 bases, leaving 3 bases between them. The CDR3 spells CASSLSYTDTQYF. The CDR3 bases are TGTGCCAGCAGTTTATCGTACACAGATACGCAGTATTTT.

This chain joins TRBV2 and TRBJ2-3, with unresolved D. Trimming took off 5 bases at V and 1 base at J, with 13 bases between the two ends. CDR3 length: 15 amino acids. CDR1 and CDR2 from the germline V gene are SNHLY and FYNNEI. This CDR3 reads CASSPVILGTDTQYF. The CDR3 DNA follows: TGTGCCAGCAGTCCAGTCATTTTGGGCACAGATACGCAGTATTTT. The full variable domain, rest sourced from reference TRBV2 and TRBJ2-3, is EPEVTQTPSHQVTQMGQEVILRCVPISNHLYFYWYRQILGQKVEFLVSFYNNEISEKSEIFDDQFSVERPDGSNFTLKIRSTKLEDSAMYFCASSPVILGTDTQYFGPGTRLTVL.

CDR3 coding DNA: TGTGCCAGCTCACCGTCCAGGGCCTACGAGCAGTACTTC. Translating it yields CASSPSRAYEQYF. The chain couples TRBV18 to TRBJ2-7; D is possibly TRBD1 (5 bases). The germline gives CDR1 KGHSH, CDR2 LQKENI. Trimming left V 3 bases short and J 2 bases short, with 8 bases between. The CDR3 is 13 amino acids.

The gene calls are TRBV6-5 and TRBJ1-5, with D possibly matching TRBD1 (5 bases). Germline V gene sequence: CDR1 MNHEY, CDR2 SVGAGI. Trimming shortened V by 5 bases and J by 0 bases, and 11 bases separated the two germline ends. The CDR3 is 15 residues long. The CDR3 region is CASSPPGGSNQPQHF. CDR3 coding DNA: TGTGCCAGCAGTCCGCCGGGGGGTAGCAATCAGCCCCAGCATTTT.

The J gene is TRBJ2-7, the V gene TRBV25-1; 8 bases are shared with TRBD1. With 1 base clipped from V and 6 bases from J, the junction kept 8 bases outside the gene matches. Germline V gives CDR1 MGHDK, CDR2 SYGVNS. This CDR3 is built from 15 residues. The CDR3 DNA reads TGTGCCAGCAGTGAATGGACAGGGAGAGGGAGCGAGCAGTACTTC. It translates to CASSEWTGRGSEQYF.